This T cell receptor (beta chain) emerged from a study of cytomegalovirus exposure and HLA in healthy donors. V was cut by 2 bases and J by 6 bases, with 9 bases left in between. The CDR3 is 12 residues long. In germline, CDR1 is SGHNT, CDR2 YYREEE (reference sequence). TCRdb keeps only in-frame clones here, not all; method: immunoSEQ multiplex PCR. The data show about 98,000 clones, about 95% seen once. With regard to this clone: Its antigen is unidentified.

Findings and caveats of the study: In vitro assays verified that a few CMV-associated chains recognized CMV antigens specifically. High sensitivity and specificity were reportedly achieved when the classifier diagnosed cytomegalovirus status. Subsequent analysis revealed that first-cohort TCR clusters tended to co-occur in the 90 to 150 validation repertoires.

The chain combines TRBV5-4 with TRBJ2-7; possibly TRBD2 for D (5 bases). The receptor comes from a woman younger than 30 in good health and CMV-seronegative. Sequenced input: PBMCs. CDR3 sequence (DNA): TGTGCCAGCAGCTTTTCGGGAATCGAGCAGTACTTC. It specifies CASSFSGIEQYF. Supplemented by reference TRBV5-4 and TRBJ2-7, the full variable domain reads ETGVTQSPTHLIKTRGQQVTLRCSSQSGHNTVSWYQQALGQGPQFIFQYYREEENGRGNFPPRFSGLQFPNYSSELNVNALELDDSALYLCASSFSGIEQYFGPGTRLTVT.